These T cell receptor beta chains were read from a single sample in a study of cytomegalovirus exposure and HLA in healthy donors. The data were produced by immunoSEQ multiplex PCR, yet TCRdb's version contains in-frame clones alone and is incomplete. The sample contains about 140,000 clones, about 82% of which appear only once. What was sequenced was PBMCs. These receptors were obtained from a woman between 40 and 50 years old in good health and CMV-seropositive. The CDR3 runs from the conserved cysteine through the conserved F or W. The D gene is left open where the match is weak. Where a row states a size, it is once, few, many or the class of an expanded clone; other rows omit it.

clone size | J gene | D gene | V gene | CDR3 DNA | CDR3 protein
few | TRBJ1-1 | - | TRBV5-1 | TGCGCCAGCAGCTCCCTCGGGCAGGGATTACTGAACACTGAAGCTTTCTTT | CASSSLGQGLLNTEAFF
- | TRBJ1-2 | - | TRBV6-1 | TGTGCCAGCAGTGACCGGGCTAACTATGGCTACACCTTC | CASSDRANYGYTF
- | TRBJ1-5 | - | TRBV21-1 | TGTGCCAGCAGCAAAGTACGGGACAGGGTGAAGCCCCAGCATTTT | CASSKVRDRVKPQHF
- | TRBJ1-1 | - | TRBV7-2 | TGTGCCAGCAGCCTGGGACATTTGAACACTGAAGCTTTCTTT | CASSLGHLNTEAFF
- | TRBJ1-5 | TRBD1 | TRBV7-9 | TGTGCCAGCAGCTTAGGGGACAGGGGGCCCCAGCATTTT | CASSLGDRGPQHF
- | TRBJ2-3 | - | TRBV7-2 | TGTGCCAGCAGCTTAGTCAACCTATCGCGGTCTAGCACAGATACGCAGTATTTT | CASSLVNLSRSSTDTQYF
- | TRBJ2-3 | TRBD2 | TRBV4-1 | TGCGCCAGCAGCCCTGCGGGGGCAGATACGCAGTATTTT | CASSPAGADTQYF
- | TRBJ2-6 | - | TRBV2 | TGTGCCAGCGGGGACCCGACAGGCAGCTTTGGGGCCAACGTCCTGACTTTC | CASGDPTGSFGANVLTF
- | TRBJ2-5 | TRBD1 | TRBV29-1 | TGCAGCGTTGAAATCCAACTGACAGGGCGGGAGACCCAGTACTTC | CSVEIQLTGRETQYF
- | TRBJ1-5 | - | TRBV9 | TGTGCCAGCAGCGTAGGTGGGCAGATGAATCAGCCCCAGCATTTT | CASSVGGQMNQPQHF
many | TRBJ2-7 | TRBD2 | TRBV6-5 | TGTGCCAGCAGTTACCTGCCTAGCGGGACCGCCTACGAGCAGTACTTC | CASSYLPSGTAYEQYF
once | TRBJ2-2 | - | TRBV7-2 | TGTGCCAGCAGCTCCCCGCCGCATCAGACCGGGGAGCTGTTTTTT | CASSSPPHQTGELFF
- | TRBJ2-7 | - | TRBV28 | TGTGCCAGCAGCTACGACTTCAACGAGCAGTACTTC | CASSYDFNEQYF
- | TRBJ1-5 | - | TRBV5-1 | TGCGCCAGCTTGAAGGGGTTAGGGCAGCCCCAGCATTTT | CASLKGLGQPQHF
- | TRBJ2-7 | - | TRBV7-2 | TGTGCCAGCAGCTCTACTACCTCCTACGAGCAGTACTTC | CASSSTTSYEQYF
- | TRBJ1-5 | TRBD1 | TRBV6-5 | TGTGCCAGCAGTCCCGGGACAGGGTTTGTCCAGCCCCAGCATTTT | CASSPGTGFVQPQHF
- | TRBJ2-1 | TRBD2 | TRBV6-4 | TGTGCCAGCAGTGATAAAGCGGGAGGGGAGAATGAGCAGTTCTTC | CASSDKAGGENEQFF
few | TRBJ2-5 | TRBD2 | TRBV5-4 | TGTGCCAGCAGGGATACTAGCGGGAGGTTAGAGACCCAGTACTTC | CASRDTSGRLETQYF
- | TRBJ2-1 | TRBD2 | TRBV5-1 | TGCGCCAGCAGCTTGGAACTAGCGGGTCCGAATGAGCAGTTCTTC | CASSLELAGPNEQFF
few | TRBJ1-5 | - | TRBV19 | TGTGCCAGTAGTATAGGGAGCCAGGGTCGGCATTTT | CASSIGSQGRHF
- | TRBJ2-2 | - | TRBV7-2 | TGTGCCAGCAGCCTTTTGGGGGCCACCGGGGAGCTGTTTTTT | CASSLLGATGELFF
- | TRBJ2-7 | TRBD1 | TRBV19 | TGTGCCAGTAGTATCGACAGGGGGTCCGGCGAGCAGTACTTC | CASSIDRGSGEQYF
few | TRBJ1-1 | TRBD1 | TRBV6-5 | TGTGCCAGCAGTGAAGGGGGCATGAACACTGAAGCTTTCTTT | CASSEGGMNTEAFF
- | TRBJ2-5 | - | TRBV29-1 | TGCAGCGTTCTCCTAGCCCCAGAGACCCAGTACTTC | CSVLLAPETQYF
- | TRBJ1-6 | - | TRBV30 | TGTGCCTGGAAGAGACCCGGACAGAATTCACCCCTCCACTTT | CAWKRPGQNSPLHF
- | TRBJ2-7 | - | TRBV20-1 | TGCAGTGCTAAGACTAGTTACGAGCAGTACTTC | CSAKTSYEQYF
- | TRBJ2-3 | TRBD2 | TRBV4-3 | TGCGCCAGCAGCGAACTACTGGGGGGGGATACGCAGTATTTT | CASSELLGGDTQYF
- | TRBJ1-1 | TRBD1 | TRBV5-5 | TGTGCCAGCAGCCTAAATACAGGGGGCACTGAAGCTTTCTTT | CASSLNTGGTEAFF
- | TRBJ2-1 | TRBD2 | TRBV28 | TGTGCCAGCAGTTTAGTGCGACTAGCGGATGAGCAGTTCTTC | CASSLVRLADEQFF
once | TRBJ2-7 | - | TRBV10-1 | TGCGCCACTCACAGGGTACGAGGGTCCCACATCAGAAGTGGGCAGTACTTC | CATHRVRGSHIRSGQYF
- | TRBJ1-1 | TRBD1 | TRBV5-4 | TGTGCCAGCAGCTTGGGGGACAGGGCTGGTGAGGAAGCTTTCTTT | CASSLGDRAGEEAFF
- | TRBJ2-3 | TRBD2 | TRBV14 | TGTGCCAGCAGCCTTGTAGCGGGACCGAGGGATACGCAGTATTTT | CASSLVAGPRDTQYF
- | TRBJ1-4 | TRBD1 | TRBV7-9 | TGTGCCAGCAGCGTTCTGACAGGGGCAACTAATGAAAAACTGTTTTTT | CASSVLTGATNEKLFF
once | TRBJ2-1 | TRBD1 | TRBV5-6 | TGTGCCAGCAGCACAATGACGAGGGGGCAGACAATTTTGTTCTTC | CASSTMTRGQTILFF
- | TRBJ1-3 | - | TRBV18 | TGTGCCAGCTCACCTCGGGAGGGAGGCAACACCATATATTTT | CASSPREGGNTIYF
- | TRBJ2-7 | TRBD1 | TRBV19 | TGTGCCAGTAGTATAGGACAGGGGCCCAACGAGCAGTACTTC | CASSIGQGPNEQYF
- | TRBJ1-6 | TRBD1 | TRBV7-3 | TGTGCCAGCAGCCAAGGACAGGGGGTAAATTCACCCCTCCACTTT | CASSQGQGVNSPLHF
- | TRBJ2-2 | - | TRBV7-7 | TGTGCCAGCAGCTTAGGAAGGTCAGGAAACACCGGGGAGCTGTTTTTT | CASSLGRSGNTGELFF
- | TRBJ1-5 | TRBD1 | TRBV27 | TGTGCCAGCAGCGGGACAGCCGGTCGGCCCCAGCATTTT | CASSGTAGRPQHF
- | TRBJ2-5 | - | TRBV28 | TGTGCCAGCAGTTTAGTCGGCGTACGGGCCCAGTACTTC | CASSLVGVRAQYF